This is a list of T cell receptor beta chains from one sample in a study of blood T cell repertoires in COVID-19. Measured with immunoSEQ multiplex PCR; TCRdb has only the in-frame clones, and not every one. This table holds under 250,000 clones, 70% to 85% found once. The sequenced material came from peripheral blood. Receptors were obtained from an elderly man with acute or convalescent COVID-19. CDR3s include the opening cysteine and the closing phenylalanine or tryptophan. A D gene is named only where the DNA matches it firmly. Rows may omit the clone size; those that give it use once, few, many or a size class.

-	TRBV25-1	-	TRBJ2-7	CASSEYPNSYEQYF	TGTGCCAGCAGTGAATACCCCAACTCCTACGAGCAGTACTTC
-	TRBV7-6	-	TRBJ2-3	CASSVAKGGTDTQYF	TGTGCCAGCAGCGTAGCGAAGGGGGGCACAGATACGCAGTATTTT
-	TRBV4-2	-	TRBJ2-7	CASSQGQGLREQYF	TGTGCCAGCAGCCAAGGGCAGGGTTTACGCGAGCAGTACTTC
-	TRBV21-1	-	TRBJ2-7	CAPEGSYEQYF	TGTGCCCCCGAGGGCTCCTACGAGCAGTACTTC
-	TRBV15	-	TRBJ2-7	CATSREIGQHYEQYF	TGTGCCACCAGCAGAGAGATAGGACAGCACTACGAGCAGTACTTC
TRBD2	TRBV28	-	TRBJ2-3	CASSLGGLATDTQYF	TGTGCCAGCAGTTTGGGTGGACTAGCCACAGATACGCAGTATTTT
-	TRBV4-1	-	TRBJ1-1	CASSQGTGYLDTEAFF	TGCGCCAGCAGCCAAGGAACAGGGTACCTTGACACTGAAGCTTTCTTT
-	TRBV24-1	-	TRBJ2-7	CATSEQVGYEQYF	TGTGCCACCAGTGAACAGGTTGGCTACGAGCAGTACTTC
TRBD1	TRBV7-9	-	TRBJ1-4	CASSLLGQGINEKLFF	TGTGCCAGCAGCTTACTGGGACAGGGGATCAATGAAAAACTGTTTTTT
TRBD1	TRBV7-9	-	TRBJ1-3	CARGQAGNTIYF	TGTGCCAGGGGACAGGCCGGAAACACCATATATTTT
-	TRBV10-1	-	TRBJ1-1	CASSESLTRNTEAFF	TGCGCCAGCAGTGAGTCTCTAACGAGGAACACTGAAGCTTTCTTT
TRBD1	TRBV19	-	TRBJ2-4	CASGTGLTKNIQYF	TGTGCCAGTGGGACAGGTTTAACCAAAAACATTCAGTACTTC
-	TRBV7-9	-	TRBJ2-1	CASSSTRQFLNEQFF	TGTGCCAGCAGCTCCACGAGACAGTTCCTTAATGAGCAGTTCTTC
-	TRBV30	-	TRBJ1-2	CAWYPQGTNYGYTF	TGTGCCTGGTACCCCCAGGGGACTAACTATGGCTACACCTTC
-	TRBV6-5	-	TRBJ1-3	CASSYSTEGAGNTIYF	TGTGCCAGCAGTTACTCGACGGAGGGAGCCGGAAACACCATATATTTT
-	TRBV6-2/TRBV6-3	-	TRBJ2-7	CASSYKRYEQYF	TGTGCCAGCAGTTATAAGCGGTACGAGCAGTACTTC
TRBD1	TRBV12-5	few	TRBJ1-5	CASGRGQGGNQPQHF	TGTGCTAGTGGCCGGGGACAGGGTGGCAATCAGCCCCAGCATTTT
-	TRBV11-2	-	TRBJ2-2	CASSLRKRSLGTGELFF	TGTGCCAGCAGCTTAAGAAAGAGGTCGTTAGGCACCGGGGAGCTGTTTTTT
TRBD1	TRBV24-1	once	TRBJ2-2	CATRARTGGNTGELFF	TGTGCCACCAGAGCCAGGACAGGGGGGAACACCGGGGAGCTGTTTTTT
-	TRBV3-1/TRBV3-2	-	TRBJ1-5	CASSENRNQPQHF	TGTGCCAGCAGCGAGAATCGCAATCAGCCCCAGCATTTT
TRBD1	TRBV5-1	few	TRBJ1-6	CASSLGQGYNSPLHF	TGCGCCAGCAGCTTGGGACAGGGCTATAATTCACCCCTCCACTTT
-	TRBV21-1	-	TRBJ2-2	CASSRPREILNTGELFF	TGTGCCAGCAGCAGACCCCGGGAGATCCTGAACACCGGGGAGCTGTTTTTT
-	TRBV11-1	-	TRBJ2-1	CASSLGGGNYNEQFF	TGTGCCAGCAGCTTAGGAGGCGGTAATTACAATGAGCAGTTCTTC
TRBD2	TRBV10-3	-	TRBJ2-7	CAISESGGGEQYF	TGTGCCATCAGTGAGTCTGGGGGGGGCGAGCAGTACTTC
-	TRBV5-6	-	TRBJ2-1	CASSRQGTNNEQFF	TGTGCCAGCAGCCGACAGGGGACTAATAATGAGCAGTTCTTC
-	TRBV28	-	TRBJ1-5	CASSYTGTNQPQHF	TGTGCCAGCAGTTATACAGGGACGAATCAGCCCCAGCATTTT
-	TRBV5-5	-	TRBJ1-5	CASSLVQTNQPQHF	TGTGCCAGCAGCTTGGTACAGACCAATCAGCCCCAGCATTTT
TRBD1	TRBV27	-	TRBJ1-5	CASSPGTGAPGNQPQHF	TGTGCCAGCAGTCCTGGGACAGGGGCGCCCGGCAATCAGCCCCAGCATTTT